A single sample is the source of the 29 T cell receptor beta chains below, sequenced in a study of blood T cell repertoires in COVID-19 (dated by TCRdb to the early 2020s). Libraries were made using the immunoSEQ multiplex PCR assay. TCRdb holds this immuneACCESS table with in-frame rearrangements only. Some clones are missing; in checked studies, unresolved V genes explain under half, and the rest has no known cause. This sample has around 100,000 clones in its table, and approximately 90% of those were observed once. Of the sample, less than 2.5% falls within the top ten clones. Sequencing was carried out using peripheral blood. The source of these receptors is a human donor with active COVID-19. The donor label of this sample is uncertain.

CDR3 residues: CASSRETAGPYYGYTF. The CDR3 DNA reads as TGCGCCAGCAGCCGGGAGACCGCCGGCCCCTACTATGGCTACACCTTC. The chain carries TRBV5-1 and TRBJ1-2; D is unresolved. The V end lost 4 bases, the J end lost 3 bases, and 19 bases lay between the germline ends. CDR1 and CDR2 from the germline V gene are SGHRS and YFSETQ. This CDR3 is 16 amino acids long.

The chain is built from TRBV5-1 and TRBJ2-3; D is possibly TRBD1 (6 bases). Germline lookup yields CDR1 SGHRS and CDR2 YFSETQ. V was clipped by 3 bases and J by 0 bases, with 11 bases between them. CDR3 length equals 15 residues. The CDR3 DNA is TGCGCCAGCAGCTCCGGGACACTTAGCACAGATACGCAGTATTTT. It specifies CASSSGTLSTDTQYF.

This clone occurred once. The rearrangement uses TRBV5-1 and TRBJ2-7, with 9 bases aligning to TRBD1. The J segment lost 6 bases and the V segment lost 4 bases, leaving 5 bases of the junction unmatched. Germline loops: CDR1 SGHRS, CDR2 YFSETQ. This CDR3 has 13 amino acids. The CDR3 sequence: CASSDLQGAEQYF. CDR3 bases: TGCGCCAGCAGCGACCTACAGGGGGCCGAGCAGTACTTC.

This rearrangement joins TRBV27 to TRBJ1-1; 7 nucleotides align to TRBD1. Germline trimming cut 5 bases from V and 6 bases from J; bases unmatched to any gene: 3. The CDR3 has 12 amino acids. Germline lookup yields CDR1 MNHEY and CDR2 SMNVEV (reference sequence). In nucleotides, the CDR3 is TGTGCCAGCAGTACACAGGGGTCTGAAGCTTTCTTT. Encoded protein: CASSTQGSEAFF.

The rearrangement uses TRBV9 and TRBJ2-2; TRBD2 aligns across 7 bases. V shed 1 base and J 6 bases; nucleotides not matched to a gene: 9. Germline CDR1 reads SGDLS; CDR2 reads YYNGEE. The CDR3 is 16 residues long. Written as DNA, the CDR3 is TGTGCCAGCAGCGTATCGGGGGGTCAATTGTCCGGGGAGCTGTTTTTT. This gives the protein CASSVSGGQLSGELFF. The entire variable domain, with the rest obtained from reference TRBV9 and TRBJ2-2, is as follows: DSGVTQTPKHLITATGQRVTLRCSPRSGDLSVYWYQQSLDQGLQFLIQYYNGEERAKGNILERFSAQQFPDLHSELNLSSLELGDSALYFCASSVSGGQLSGELFFGEGSRLTVL.

Here the CDR3 reads CASSPNKSGGTDTQYF. CDR3 nucleotide sequence: TGTGCCAGCTCACCAAATAAGTCAGGGGGGACAGATACGCAGTATTTT. V is TRBV18 and J is TRBJ2-3, with D tentatively TRBD1 (7 bases). CDR3 length equals 16 residues. Trimming took off 2 bases at V and 3 bases at J, with 15 bases between the two ends. CDR1 KGHSH and CDR2 LQKENI come from the germline V gene.

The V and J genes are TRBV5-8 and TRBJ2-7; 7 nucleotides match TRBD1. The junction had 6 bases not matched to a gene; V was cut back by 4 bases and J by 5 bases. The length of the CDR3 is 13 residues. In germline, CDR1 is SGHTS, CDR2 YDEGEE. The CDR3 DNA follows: TGTGCCAGCAGCGCCTACGACAGGGACGAGCAGTACTTC. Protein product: CASSAYDRDEQYF.

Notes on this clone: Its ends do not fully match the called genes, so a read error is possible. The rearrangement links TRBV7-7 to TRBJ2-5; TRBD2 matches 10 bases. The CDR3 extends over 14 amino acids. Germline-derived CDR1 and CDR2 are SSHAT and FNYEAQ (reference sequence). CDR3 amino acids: CASSPLAGEETQYF. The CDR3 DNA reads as TGTGCTAGCAGCCCTCTAGCGGGGGAAGAGACCCAGTACTTC.

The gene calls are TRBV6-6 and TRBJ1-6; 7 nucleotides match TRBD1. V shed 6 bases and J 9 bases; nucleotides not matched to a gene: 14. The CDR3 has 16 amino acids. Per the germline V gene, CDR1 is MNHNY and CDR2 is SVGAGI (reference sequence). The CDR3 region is CASRRTTGYEGSPLHF. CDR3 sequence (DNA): TGTGCCAGCAGACGGACGACAGGGTATGAAGGTTCACCCCTCCACTTT.

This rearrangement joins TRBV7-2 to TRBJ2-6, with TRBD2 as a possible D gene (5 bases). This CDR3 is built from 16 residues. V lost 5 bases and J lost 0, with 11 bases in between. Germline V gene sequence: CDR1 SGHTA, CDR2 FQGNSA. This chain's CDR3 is CASSLTGNSGANVLTF. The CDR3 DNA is TGTGCCAGCAGCCTAACCGGGAACTCTGGGGCCAACGTCCTGACTTTC.

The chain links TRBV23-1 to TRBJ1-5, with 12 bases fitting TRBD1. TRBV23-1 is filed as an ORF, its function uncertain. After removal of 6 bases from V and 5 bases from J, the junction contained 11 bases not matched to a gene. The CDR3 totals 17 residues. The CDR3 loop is CASSLAQGQGADQPQHF. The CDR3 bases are TGCGCCAGCAGCCTCGCGCAGGGACAGGGGGCAGATCAGCCCCAGCATTTT.

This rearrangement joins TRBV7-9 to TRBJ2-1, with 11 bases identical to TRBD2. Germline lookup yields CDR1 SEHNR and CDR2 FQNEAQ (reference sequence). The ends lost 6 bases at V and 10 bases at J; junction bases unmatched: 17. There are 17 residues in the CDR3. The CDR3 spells CASSPASGLAGGAEQFF. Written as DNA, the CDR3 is TGTGCCAGCAGTCCTGCTAGTGGTCTAGCGGGGGGTGCAGAGCAGTTCTTC.

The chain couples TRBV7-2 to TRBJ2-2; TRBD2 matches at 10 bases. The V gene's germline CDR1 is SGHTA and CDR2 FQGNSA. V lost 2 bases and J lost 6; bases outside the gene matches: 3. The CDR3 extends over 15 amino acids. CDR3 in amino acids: CASSLTSGVSGELFF. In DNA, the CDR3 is TGTGCCAGCAGCTTAACTAGCGGGGTATCCGGGGAGCTGTTTTTT.

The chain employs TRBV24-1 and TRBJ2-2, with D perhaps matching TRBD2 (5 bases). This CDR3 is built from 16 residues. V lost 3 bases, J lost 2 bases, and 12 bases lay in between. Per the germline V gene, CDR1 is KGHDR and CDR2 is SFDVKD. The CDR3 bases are TGTGCCACCAGTGATCCCGGTACGGGAAACACCGGGGAGCTGTTTTTT. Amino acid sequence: CATSDPGTGNTGELFF.

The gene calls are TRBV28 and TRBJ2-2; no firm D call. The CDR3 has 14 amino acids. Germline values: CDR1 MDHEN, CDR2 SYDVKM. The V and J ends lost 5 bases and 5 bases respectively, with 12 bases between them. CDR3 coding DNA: TGTGCCAGCAGTCCAATGAGATGGACCGGGGAGCTGTTTTTT. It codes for CASSPMRWTGELFF.

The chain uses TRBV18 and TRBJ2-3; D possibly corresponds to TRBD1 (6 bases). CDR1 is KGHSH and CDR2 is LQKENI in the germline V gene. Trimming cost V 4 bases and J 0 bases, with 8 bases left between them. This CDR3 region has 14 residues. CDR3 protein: CASSLQGSTDTQYF. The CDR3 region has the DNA TGTGCCAGCTCACTACAGGGTAGCACAGATACGCAGTATTTT.

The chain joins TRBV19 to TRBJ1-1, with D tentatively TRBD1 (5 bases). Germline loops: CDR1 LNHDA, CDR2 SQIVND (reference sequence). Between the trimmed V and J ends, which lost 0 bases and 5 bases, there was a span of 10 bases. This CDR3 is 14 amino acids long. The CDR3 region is CASSIDREGTEAFF. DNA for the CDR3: TGTGCCAGTAGTATAGACAGGGAAGGGACTGAAGCTTTCTTT.

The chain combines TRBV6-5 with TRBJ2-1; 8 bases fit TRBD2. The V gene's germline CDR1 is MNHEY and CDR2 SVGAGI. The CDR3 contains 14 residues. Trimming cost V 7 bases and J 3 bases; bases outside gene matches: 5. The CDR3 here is CASNQRGFYNEQFF. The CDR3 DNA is TGTGCCAGCAATCAGCGGGGGTTCTACAATGAGCAGTTCTTC.

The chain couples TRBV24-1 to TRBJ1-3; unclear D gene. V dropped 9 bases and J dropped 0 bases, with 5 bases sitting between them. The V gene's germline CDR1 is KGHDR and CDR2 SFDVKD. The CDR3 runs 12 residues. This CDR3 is CATRGSGNTIYF. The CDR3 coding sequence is TGTGCCACCCGGGGCTCTGGAAACACCATATATTTT.

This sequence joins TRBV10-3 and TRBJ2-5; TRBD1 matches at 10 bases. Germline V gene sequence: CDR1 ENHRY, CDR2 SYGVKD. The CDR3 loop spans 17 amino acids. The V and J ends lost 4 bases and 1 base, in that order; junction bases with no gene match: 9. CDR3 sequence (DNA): TGTGCCATCAGTGGATCGGAGGACAGGGGGTTCCAAGAGACCCAGTACTTC. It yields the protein CAISGSEDRGFQETQYF.

CDR3 sequence reads: CASQGSGEGEQYF. In DNA form, the CDR3 reads TGTGCCTCCCAGGGGTCAGGGGAAGGAGAGCAGTACTTC. The V gene is TRBV19, the J gene TRBJ2-7, with D perhaps TRBD1 (6 bases). V was trimmed by 11 bases and J by 7 bases, leaving 21 bases between them. The CDR3 is made up of 13 amino acids. The V gene's germline CDR1 is LNHDA and CDR2 SQIVND (reference sequence).

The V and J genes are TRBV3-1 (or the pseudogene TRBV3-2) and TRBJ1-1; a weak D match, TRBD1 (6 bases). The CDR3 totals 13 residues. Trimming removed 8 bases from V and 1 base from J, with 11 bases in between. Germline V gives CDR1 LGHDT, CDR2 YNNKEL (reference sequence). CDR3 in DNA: TGTGCCAGCCGTGGACAGTCGAACACTGAAGCTTTCTTT. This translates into CASRGQSNTEAFF.

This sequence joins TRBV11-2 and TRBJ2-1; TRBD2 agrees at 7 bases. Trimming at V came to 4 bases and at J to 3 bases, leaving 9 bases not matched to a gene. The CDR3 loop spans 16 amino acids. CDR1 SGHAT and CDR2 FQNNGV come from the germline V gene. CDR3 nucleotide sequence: TGTGCCAGCAGCTCTCCCAGCGGGGCCTACTACAATGAGCAGTTCTTC. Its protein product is CASSSPSGAYYNEQFF.

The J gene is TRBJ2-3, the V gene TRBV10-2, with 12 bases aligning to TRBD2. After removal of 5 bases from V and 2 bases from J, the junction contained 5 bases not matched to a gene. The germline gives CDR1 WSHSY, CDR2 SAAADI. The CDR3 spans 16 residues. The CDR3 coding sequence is TGCGCCAGCAGTCCTCTAGCGGGGGGGCTCACAGATACGCAGTATTTT. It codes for CASSPLAGGLTDTQYF.

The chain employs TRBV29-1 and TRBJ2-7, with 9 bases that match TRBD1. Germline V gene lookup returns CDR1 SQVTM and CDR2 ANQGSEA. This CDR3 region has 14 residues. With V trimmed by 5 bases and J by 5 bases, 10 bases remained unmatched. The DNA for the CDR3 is TGCAGCGTTAATCCCGGGACAGGGACCAACGAGCAGTACTTC. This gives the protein CSVNPGTGTNEQYF.

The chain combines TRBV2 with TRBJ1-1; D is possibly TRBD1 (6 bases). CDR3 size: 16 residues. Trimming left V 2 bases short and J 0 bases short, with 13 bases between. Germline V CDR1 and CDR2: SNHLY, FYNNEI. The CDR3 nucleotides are TGTGCCAGCAGTGAAACGAAGACAGGCATGAACACTGAAGCTTTCTTT. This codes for CASSETKTGMNTEAFF.

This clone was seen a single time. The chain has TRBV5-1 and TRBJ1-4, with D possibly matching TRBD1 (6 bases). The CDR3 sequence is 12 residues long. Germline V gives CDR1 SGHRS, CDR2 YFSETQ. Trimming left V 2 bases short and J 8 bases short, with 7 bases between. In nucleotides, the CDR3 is TGCGCCAGCAGCTTCACAGGGGAAAAACTGTTTTTT. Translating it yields CASSFTGEKLFF. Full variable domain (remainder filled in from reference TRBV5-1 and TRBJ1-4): KAGVTQTPRYLIKTRGQQVTLSCSPISGHRSVSWYQQTPGQGLQFLFEYFSETQRNKGNFPGRFSGRQFSNSRSEMNVSTLELGDSALYLCASSFTGEKLFFGSGTQLSVL.

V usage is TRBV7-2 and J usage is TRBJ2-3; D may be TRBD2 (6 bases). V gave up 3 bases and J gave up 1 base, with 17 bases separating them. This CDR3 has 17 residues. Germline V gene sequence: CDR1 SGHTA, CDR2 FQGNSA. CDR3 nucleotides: TGTGCCAGCAGCTTTCATAAACGAGGAGGGGGCACAGATACGCAGTATTTT. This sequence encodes CASSFHKRGGGTDTQYF. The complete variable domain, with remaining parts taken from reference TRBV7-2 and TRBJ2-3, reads GAGVSQSPSNKVTEKGKDVELRCDPISGHTALYWYRQSLGQGLEFLIYFQGNSAPDKSGLPSDRFSAERTGGSVSTLTIQRTQQEDSAVYLCASSFHKRGGGTDTQYFGPGTRLTVL.

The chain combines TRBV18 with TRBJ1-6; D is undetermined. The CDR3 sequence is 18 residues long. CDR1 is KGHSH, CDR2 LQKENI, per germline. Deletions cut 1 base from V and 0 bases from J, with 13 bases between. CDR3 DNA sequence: TGTGCCAGCTCACCACGGGAGGGTGTCACCTCCTATAATTCACCCCTCCACTTT. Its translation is CASSPREGVTSYNSPLHF.